The 7 T cell receptor beta chains below all came from one sample that was sequenced in a study of CD8+ T cells in alopecia areata (dated by TCRdb to the late 2010s). This sample's time point label indicates: baseline before oral tofacitinib. The library relied on the immunoSEQ multiplex PCR assay. For TCR sequencing, RNA was extracted from every sample and reverse transcribed into cDNA to serve as template. Sourced from immuneACCESS, this table was stored by TCRdb with only in-frame sequences that have V and J called. A share of the clones is absent; for the studies checked, an unresolved V gene accounts for under half, and the remainder has no known explanation. Counted in this sample were some 130,000 clones; roughly 50% of them appeared once. The top ten clonotypes cover over 15% of the sample. The specimen comprised CD8+ T cells sorted from blood, sampled at week 0. Source of these receptors: a human donor with alopecia areata.

The chain employs TRBV5-1 and TRBJ2-7, with D possibly TRBD2 on 5 matching bases. The V gene's germline CDR1 is SGHRS and CDR2 YFSETQ. The CDR3 sequence is 15 residues long. With 2 bases removed from V and 5 bases from J, the gap between germline ends came to 17 bases. CDR3 coding DNA: TGCGCCAGCAGCTTCGAGGGCGGGCACCCCCACGAGCAGTACTTC. This sequence encodes CASSFEGGHPHEQYF.

This sequence joins TRBV5-8 and TRBJ2-7, with 8 bases matching TRBD2. Germline V gene data show CDR1 as SGHTS and CDR2 as YDEGEE. Trimming took 4 bases from V and 0 from J; bases not matched to a gene: 6. CDR3 length: 15 residues. This chain's CDR3 is CASSKRGFLSYEQYF. The CDR3, as DNA: TGTGCCAGCAGCAAGCGGGGGTTTCTCTCCTACGAGCAGTACTTC.

The genes are TRBV4-1 and TRBJ2-7; 8 bases line up with TRBD1. The CDR3 spans 15 residues. The germline V gene has CDR1 MGHRA and CDR2 YSYEKL. Trimming removed 0 bases from V and 6 bases from J; junction bases left unmatched: 7. In DNA, the CDR3 is TGCGCCAGCAGCCAAGAACTGGGACAGGTTATCGAGCAGTACTTC. It yields the protein CASSQELGQVIEQYF.

This clone was counted between two and nine times. The gene calls are TRBV13 and TRBJ2-5; 12 bases line up with TRBD2. Germline V lookup: CDR1 PRHDT, CDR2 FYEKMQ (reference sequence). Unmatched junction bases numbered 6, after V lost 5 bases and J lost 5 bases. The CDR3 length is 15 residues. The CDR3 bases are TGTGCCAGCAGCCCCGCCGGGACTAGCGGGGAGACCCAGTACTTC. The encoded protein is CASSPAGTSGETQYF.

The gene calls are TRBV30 and TRBJ2-7; 10 nucleotides match TRBD1. The CDR3 covers 14 residues. The germline V gene encodes CDR1 GTSNPN and CDR2 SVGIG (reference sequence). After removal of 5 bases from V and 7 bases from J, the junction contained 11 bases not matched to a gene. CDR3 bases: TGTGCCTGGGGACGGGGGACAGGGGTTCAGGAGCAGTACTTC. Protein: CAWGRGTGVQEQYF.

This chain uses TRBV9 with TRBJ2-7, with 8 bases identical to TRBD2. The CDR3 has 14 amino acids. The V gene end was trimmed by 4 bases and the J gene end by 4 bases; junction bases not matched to a gene: 7. The V gene's germline CDR1 is SGDLS and CDR2 YYNGEE. CDR3 DNA: TGTGCCAGCAGCCCGGGGGGGACGACATACGAGCAGTACTTC. It translates to CASSPGGTTYEQYF.

The J gene is TRBJ1-1, the V gene TRBV29-1; no definite D call. CDR3 size: 12 residues. V lost 3 bases, J lost 1 base, and 6 bases lay in between. The germline V gene encodes CDR1 SQVTM and CDR2 ANQGSEA. The CDR3 region has the DNA TGCAGCGTTGATGGACCGAACACTGAAGCTTTCTTT. It codes for CSVDGPNTEAFF.